The TCR beta chain described here comes from a study of shared clonotypes between healthy human individuals. Study-level points and caveats: Compared with memory subsets, naive subsets generally had larger estimated richness.

To note about this clone: No antigen is known for it.

Profiling relied on immunoSEQ multiplex PCR, and the TCRdb table lists in-frame clones only, not all of them. Here the sample spans 450,000 to 700,000 clones, nearly 97% being singletons. It was CD45RO-negative cells, positively selected for CCR7, that made up naive CD8 cells, with terminally differentiated effector memory CD45RA+ cells excluded. Sequencing was done on a sample of naive CD8+ T cells sorted from blood. This receptor was taken from a woman aged 30 to 39 in good health.

The DNA for the CDR3 is TGTGCCATATCATCAAGCGGGAACTCCTACGAGCAGTACTTC. Translating it yields CAISSSGNSYEQYF. The V gene is TRBV2, the J gene TRBJ2-7, with TRBD2 matching 7 bases. The CDR3 has 14 amino acids. CDR1 and CDR2 from the germline V gene are SNHLY and FYNNEI. After removal of 10 bases from V and 0 bases from J, the junction contained 9 bases not matched to a gene.